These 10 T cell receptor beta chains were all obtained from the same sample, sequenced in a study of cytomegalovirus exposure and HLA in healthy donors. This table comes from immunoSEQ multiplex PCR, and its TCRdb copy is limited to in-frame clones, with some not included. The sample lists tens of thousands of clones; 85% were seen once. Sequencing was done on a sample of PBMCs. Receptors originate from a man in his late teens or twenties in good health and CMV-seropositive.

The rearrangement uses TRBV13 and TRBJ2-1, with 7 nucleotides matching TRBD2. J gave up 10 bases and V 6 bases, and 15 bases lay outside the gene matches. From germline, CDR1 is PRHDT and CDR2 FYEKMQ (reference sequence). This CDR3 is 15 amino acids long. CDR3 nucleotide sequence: TGTGCCAGCAGAAGTGTACTGGGCGGGGGAGCCGAGCAGTTCTTC. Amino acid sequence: CASRSVLGGGAEQFF.

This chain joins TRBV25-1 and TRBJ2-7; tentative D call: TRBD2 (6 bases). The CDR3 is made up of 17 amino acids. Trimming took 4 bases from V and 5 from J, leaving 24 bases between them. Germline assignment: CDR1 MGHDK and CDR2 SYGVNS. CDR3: CASSAPILGGRIDEQYF. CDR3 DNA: TGTGCCAGCAGTGCACCAATTCTAGGTGGGAGGATTGACGAGCAGTACTTC.

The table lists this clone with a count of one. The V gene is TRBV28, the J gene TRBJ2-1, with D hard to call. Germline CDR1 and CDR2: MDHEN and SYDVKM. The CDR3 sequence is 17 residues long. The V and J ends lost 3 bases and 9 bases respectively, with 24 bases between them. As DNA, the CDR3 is TGTGCCAGCAGTTTCTCTTCACTGCCCTTTTTTCGTTTTGAGCAGTTCTTC. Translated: CASSFSSLPFFRFEQFF. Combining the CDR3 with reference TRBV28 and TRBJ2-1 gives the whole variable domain DVKVTQSSRYLVKRTGEKVFLECVQDMDHENMFWYRQDPGLGLRLIYFSYDVKMKEKGDIPEGYSVSREKKERFSLILESASTNQTSMYLCASSFSSLPFFRFEQFFGPGTRLTVL.

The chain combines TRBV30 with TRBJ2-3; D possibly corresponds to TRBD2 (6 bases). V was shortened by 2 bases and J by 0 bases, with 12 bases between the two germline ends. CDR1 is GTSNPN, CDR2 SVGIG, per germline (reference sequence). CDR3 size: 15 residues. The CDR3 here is CAWSKGGASTDTQYF. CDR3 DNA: TGTGCCTGGAGTAAGGGCGGGGCGAGCACAGATACGCAGTATTTT.

For the CDR3, the DNA is TGTGCCAGCACCCCACCGTCCGGGACAGAGGCCTACGAGCAGTACTTC. Translated, it gives CASTPPSGTEAYEQYF. V gene TRBV6-6 combines with J gene TRBJ2-7; 7 nucleotides align to TRBD1. CDR3 size: 16 residues. V shed 7 bases, J shed 2 bases, and the junction held 14 bases outside the gene matches. The germline CDR1 and CDR2 sequences are MNHNY and SVGAGI (reference sequence).

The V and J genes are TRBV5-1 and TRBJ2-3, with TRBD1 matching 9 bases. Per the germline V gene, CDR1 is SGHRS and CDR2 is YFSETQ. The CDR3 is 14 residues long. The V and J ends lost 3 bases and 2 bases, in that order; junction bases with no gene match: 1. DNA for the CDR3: TGCGCCAGCAGCTGGACAGGGGTCACAGATACGCAGTATTTT. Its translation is CASSWTGVTDTQYF.

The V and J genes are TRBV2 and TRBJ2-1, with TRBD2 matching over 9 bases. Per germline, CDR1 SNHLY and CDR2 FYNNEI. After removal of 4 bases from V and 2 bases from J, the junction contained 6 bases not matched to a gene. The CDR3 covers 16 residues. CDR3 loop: CASSGETSGPYNEQFF. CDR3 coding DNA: TGTGCCAGCAGTGGGGAGACTAGCGGACCCTACAATGAGCAGTTCTTC.

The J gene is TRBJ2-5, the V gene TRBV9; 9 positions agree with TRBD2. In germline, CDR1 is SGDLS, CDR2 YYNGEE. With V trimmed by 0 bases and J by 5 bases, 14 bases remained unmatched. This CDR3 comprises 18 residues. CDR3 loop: CASSVATGVAGAGETQYF. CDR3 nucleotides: TGTGCCAGCAGCGTAGCTACTGGGGTAGCGGGAGCTGGCGAGACCCAGTACTTC.

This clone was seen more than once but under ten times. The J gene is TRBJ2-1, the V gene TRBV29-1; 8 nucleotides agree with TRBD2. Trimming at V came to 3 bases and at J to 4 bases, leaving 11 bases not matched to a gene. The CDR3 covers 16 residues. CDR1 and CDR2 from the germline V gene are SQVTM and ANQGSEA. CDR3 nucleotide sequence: TGCAGCGTTGAGTGGAGCGGGAGAGGACCTTACAATGAGCAGTTCTTC. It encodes CSVEWSGRGPYNEQFF.

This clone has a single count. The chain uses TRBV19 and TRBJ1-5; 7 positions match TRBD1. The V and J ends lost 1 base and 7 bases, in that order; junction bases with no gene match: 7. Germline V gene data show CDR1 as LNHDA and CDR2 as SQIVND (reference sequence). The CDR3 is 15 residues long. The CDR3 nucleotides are TGTGCCAGTAGTATAGGTGGGACAGCGACGCAGCCCCAGCATTTT. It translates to CASSIGGTATQPQHF.